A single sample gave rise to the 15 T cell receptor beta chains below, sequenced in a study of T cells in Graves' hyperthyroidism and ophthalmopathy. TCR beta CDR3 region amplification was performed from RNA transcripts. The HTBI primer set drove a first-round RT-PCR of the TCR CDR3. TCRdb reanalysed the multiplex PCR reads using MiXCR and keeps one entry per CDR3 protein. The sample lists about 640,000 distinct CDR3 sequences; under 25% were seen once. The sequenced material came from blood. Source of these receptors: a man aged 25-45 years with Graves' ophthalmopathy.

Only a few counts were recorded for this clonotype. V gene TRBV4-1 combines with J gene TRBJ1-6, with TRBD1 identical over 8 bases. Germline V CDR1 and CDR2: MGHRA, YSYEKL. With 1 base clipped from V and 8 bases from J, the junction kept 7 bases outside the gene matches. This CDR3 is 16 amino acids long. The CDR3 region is CASSQGTGLLYSPLHF. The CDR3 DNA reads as TGCGCCAGCAGCCAAGGGACAGGGCTACTTTATTCACCCCTCCACTTT.

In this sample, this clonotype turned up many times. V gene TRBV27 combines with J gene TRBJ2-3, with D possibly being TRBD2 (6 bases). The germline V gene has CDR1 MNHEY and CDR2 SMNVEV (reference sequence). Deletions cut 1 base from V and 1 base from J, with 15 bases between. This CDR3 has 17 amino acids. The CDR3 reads CASSLLSRRGGTDTQYF. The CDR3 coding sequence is TGTGCCAGCAGTTTATTATCTCGGAGGGGTGGCACAGATACGCAGTATTTT.

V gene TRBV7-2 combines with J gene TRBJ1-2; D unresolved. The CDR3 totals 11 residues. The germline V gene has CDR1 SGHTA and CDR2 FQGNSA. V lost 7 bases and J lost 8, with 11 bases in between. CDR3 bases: TGTGCCAGCACCCCAAGTTGGGGCTACACCTTC. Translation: CASTPSWGYTF.

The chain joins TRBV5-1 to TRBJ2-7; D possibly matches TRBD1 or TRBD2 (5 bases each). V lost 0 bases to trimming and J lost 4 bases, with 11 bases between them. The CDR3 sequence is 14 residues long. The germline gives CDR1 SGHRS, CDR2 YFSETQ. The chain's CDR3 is CASSLGDPDYEQYF. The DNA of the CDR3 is TGCGCCAGCAGCTTGGGGGACCCAGATTACGAGCAGTACTTC.

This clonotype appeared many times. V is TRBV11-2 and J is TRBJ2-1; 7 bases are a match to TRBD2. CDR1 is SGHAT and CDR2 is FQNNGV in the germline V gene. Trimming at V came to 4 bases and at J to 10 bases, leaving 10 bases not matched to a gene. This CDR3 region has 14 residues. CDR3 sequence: CASSSTSAGREQFF. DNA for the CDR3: TGTGCCAGCAGCTCAACTAGCGCGGGGAGGGAGCAGTTCTTC. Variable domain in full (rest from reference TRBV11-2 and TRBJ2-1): EAGVAQSPRYKIIEKRQSVAFWCNPISGHATLYWYQQILGQGPKLLIQFQNNGVVDDSQLPKDRFSAERLKGVDSTLKIQPAKLEDSAVYLCASSSTSAGREQFFGPGTRLTVL.

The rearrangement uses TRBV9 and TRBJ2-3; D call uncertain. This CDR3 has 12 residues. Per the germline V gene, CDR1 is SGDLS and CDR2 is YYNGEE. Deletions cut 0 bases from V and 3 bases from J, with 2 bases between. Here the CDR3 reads CASSVETDTQYF. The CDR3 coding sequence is TGTGCCAGCAGCGTAGAAACAGATACGCAGTATTTT.

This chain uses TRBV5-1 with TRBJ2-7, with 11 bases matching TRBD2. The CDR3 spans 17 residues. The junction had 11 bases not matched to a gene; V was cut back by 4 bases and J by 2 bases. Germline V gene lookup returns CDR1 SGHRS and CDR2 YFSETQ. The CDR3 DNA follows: TGCGCCAGCAGCCCAAGACTAGCGGGGTCCGATCCCTACGAGCAGTACTTC. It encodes CASSPRLAGSDPYEQYF.

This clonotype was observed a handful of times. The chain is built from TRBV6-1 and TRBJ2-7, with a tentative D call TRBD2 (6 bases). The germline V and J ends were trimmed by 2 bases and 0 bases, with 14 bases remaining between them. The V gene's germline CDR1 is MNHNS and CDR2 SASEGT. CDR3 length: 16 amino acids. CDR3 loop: CASSERGGVLSYEQYF. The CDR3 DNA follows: TGTGCCAGCAGTGAAAGAGGAGGGGTCCTCTCCTACGAGCAGTACTTC.

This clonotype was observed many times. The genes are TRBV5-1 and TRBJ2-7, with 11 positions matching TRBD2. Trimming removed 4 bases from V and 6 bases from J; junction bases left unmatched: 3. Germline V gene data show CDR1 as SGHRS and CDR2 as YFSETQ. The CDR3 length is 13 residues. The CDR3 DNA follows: TGCGCCAGCAGCCTCGGACTAGCGGGCGAGCAGTACTTC. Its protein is CASSLGLAGEQYF.

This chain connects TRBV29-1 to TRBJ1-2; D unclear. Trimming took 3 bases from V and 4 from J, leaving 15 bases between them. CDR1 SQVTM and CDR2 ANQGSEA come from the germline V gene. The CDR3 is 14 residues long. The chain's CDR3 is CSVDEQRIGYGYTF. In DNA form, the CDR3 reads TGCAGCGTTGATGAACAGCGAATAGGCTATGGCTACACCTTC. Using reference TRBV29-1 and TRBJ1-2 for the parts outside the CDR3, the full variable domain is SAVISQKPSRDICQRGTSLTIQCQVDSQVTMMFWYRQQPGQSLTLIATANQGSEATYESGFVIDKFPISRPNLTFSTLTVSNMSPEDSSIYLCSVDEQRIGYGYTFGSGTRLTVV.

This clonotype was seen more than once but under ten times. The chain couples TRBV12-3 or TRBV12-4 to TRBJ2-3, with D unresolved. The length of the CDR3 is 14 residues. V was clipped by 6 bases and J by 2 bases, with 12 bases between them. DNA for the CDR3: TGTGCCAGCAGCCTAACCGATACCACAGATACGCAGTATTTT. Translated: CASSLTDTTDTQYF.

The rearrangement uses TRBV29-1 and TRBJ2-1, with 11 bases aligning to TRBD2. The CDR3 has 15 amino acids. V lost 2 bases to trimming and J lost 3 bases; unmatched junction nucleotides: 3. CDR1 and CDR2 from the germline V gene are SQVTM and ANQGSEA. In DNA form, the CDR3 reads TGCAGCGTTGAATGGCTAGCGGGAGGCTACAATGAGCAGTTCTTC. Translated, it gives CSVEWLAGGYNEQFF.

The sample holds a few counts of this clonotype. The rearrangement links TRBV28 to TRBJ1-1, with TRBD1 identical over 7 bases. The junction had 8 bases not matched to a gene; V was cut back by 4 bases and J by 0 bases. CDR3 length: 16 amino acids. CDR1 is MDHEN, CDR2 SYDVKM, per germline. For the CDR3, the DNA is TGTGCCAGCAGTTCCGGGACAGAGCTCATGAACACTGAAGCTTTCTTT. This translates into CASSSGTELMNTEAFF.

Here the CDR3 reads CASSSLGIVPEAFF. The CDR3 nucleotides are TGTGCCAGCAGTAGCCTGGGCATCGTCCCTGAAGCTTTCTTT. V gene TRBV27 combines with J gene TRBJ1-1; D unresolved. Per germline, CDR1 MNHEY and CDR2 SMNVEV (reference sequence). Trimming cost V 5 bases and J 6 bases, with 16 bases left between them. The CDR3 covers 14 residues.

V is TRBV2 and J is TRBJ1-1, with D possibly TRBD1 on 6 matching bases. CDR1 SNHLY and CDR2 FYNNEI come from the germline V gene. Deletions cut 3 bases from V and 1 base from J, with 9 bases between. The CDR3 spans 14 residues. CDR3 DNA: TGTGCCAGCAGTGAGACAGGAGCGAACACTGAAGCTTTCTTT. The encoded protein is CASSETGANTEAFF.